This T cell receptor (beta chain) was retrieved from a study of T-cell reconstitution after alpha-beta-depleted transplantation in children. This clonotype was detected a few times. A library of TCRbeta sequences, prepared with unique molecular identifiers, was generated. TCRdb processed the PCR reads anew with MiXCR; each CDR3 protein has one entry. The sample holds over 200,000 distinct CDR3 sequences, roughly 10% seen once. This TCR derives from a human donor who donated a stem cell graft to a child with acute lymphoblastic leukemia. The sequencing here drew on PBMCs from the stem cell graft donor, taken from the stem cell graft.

The CDR3 DNA is TGTGCCAGCAGTGAACTCAAGGGTGAGACCCAGTACTTC. As protein: CASSELKGETQYF. The chain combines TRBV2 with TRBJ2-5; D gene ambiguous. V was clipped by 2 bases and J by 5 bases, with 9 bases between them. The germline V gene has CDR1 SNHLY and CDR2 FYNNEI. The CDR3 is 13 amino acids.